This TCR beta chain is from a study of blood T cell repertoires in COVID-19. TCRdb's table, derived via immunoSEQ multiplex PCR, lists solely in-frame clones and lacks some. The sample yields approximately 74,000 clones, 84% seen once. V was clipped by 4 bases and J by 0 bases; unmatched bases: 0. The CDR3 covers 14 residues. Looked up from germline, CDR1 is LNHDA and CDR2 is SQIVND (reference sequence). Sample: peripheral blood. The receptor's source is a man aged 65 to 79 with acute or convalescent COVID-19. V is TRBV19 and J is TRBJ1-2, with 9 bases identical to TRBD1. DNA of the CDR3: TGTGCCAGTAGTAGGGACAGGGCTAACTATGGCTACACCTTC. Amino acids: CASSRDRANYGYTF.